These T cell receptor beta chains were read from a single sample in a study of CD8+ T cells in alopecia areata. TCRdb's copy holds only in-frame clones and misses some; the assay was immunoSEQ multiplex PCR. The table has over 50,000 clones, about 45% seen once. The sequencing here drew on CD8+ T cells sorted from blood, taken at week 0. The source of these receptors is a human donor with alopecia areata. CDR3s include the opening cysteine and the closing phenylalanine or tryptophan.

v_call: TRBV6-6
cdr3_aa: CASRQGSETQYF

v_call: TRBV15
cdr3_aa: CATSSDRSYEQYF

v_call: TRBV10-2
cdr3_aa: CASSETSSQETQYF

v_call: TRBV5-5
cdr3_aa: CASSLYDDRGGYTF

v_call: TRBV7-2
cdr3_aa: CASSTRDRGETQYF

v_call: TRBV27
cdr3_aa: CASSDRGAKNIQYF

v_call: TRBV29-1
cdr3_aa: CSAEFGTPRQTQYF

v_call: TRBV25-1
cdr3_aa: CASIWGNEQFF

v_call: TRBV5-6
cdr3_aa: CASSLGDYWREQYF

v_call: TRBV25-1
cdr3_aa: CASGRGGTDTQYF

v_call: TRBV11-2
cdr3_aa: CASSLSSGVYTQYF

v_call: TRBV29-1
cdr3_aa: CSVGGGVAYEQFF

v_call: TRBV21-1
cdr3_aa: CASSIDGREGNTEAFF

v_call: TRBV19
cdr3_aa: CASSIEGSNNEQFF

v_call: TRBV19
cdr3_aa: CASRMDGTYEQYF

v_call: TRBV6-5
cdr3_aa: CASSYSGSGANVLTF

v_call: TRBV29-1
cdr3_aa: CSVPDYNEQFF

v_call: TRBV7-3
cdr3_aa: CASKPVGTGSNEQFF

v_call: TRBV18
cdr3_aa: CASSETATNEKLFF

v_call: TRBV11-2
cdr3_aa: CASRPSDRGFPYEQYF

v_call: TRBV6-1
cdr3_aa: CASSDGQDADTQYF

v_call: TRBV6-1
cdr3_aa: CASSEETGVVQETQYF

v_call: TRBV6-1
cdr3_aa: CASSNVRDETYEQYF